Listed here are 5 T cell receptor beta chains from one sample, sequenced in a study of blood T cell repertoires in COVID-19. TCRdb's table, derived via immunoSEQ multiplex PCR, lists solely in-frame clones and lacks some. Of some 110,000 clones in the sample, over 75% were seen once. The specimen was peripheral blood. The source of these receptors is a man over 45 with acute or convalescent COVID-19.

The chain combines TRBV5-8 with TRBJ2-1; 7 bases fit TRBD2. Trimming took 0 bases from V and 4 from J; bases not matched to a gene: 4. CDR3 length equals 15 residues. Germline CDR1 reads SGHTS; CDR2 reads YDEGEE. The CDR3 DNA reads TGTGCCAGCAGCTTGGGGCTAGCGGCATACAATGAGCAGTTCTTC. It encodes CASSLGLAAYNEQFF.

The genes are TRBV11-2 and TRBJ1-6, with a possible D match to TRBD1 (5 bases). V dropped 5 bases and J dropped 6 bases, with 14 bases sitting between them. Looked up from germline, CDR1 is SGHAT and CDR2 is FQNNGV. This CDR3 contains 15 residues. The CDR3 sequence: CASSRTGYANSPLHF. The CDR3 DNA sequence: TGTGCCAGCAGCAGAACAGGTTATGCTAATTCACCCCTCCACTTT.

The rearrangement uses TRBV7-9 and TRBJ1-2; a possible D gene is TRBD1 (5 bases). The V end lost 4 bases, the J end lost 0 bases, and 9 bases lay between the germline ends. CDR3 size: 14 residues. Germline loops: CDR1 SEHNR, CDR2 FQNEAQ (reference sequence). The CDR3 loop is CASSSGDANYGYTF. Written as DNA, the CDR3 is TGTGCCAGCAGCTCGGGGGATGCTAACTATGGCTACACCTTC.

This rearrangement joins TRBV10-3 to TRBJ2-2, with unresolved D. Germline V lookup: CDR1 ENHRY, CDR2 SYGVKD. CDR3 length: 17 residues. The V end was cut by 0 bases, the J end by 0 bases, with 11 bases between. CDR3 loop: CAISESTRRTNTGELFF. The CDR3 region has the DNA TGTGCCATCAGTGAGTCGACCCGCAGGACGAACACCGGGGAGCTGTTTTTT.

V usage is TRBV3-1 (or the pseudogene TRBV3-2) and J usage is TRBJ1-5, with TRBD1 as a possible D gene (6 bases). Trimming pared 1 base from V and 5 bases from J, leaving 15 bases between. Germline lookup yields CDR1 LGHDT and CDR2 YNNKEL (reference sequence). This CDR3 is built from 16 residues. CDR3 coding DNA: TGTGCCAGCAGCCAAGGACGGGACACCTTTCATCAGCCCCAGCATTTT. This encodes CASSQGRDTFHQPQHF.